This T cell receptor (beta chain) was obtained from a study of T cell responses to AZD1222 COVID-19 vaccine. General study points: Spike was spanned by vaccine-associated CD4 TCRs, which were dominant at 160-218 and 743-854. The number of AZD1222 recipients seropositive at baseline was only six.

This clone was observed at least ten times. Its antigen is not identified. TCRdb's table, derived via immunoSEQ multiplex PCR, lists solely in-frame clones and lacks some. The sample lists around 99,000 clones, approximately 90% occurring once. The V and J ends lost 9 bases and 2 bases respectively, with 14 bases between them. Germline V lookup: CDR1 MDHEN, CDR2 SYDVKM. The CDR3 length is 14 residues. Here the sequenced sample was peripheral blood, taken 28 days after the second AZD1222 dose. The chain uses TRBV28 and TRBJ1-5; possible D gene TRBD1, 6 bases. This clonotype was obtained from an adult who received the AZD1222 COVID-19 vaccine. The CDR3 loop is CASCQGIGNQPQHF. The CDR3 DNA reads as TGTGCCAGTTGTCAGGGGATTGGCAATCAGCCCCAGCATTTT.